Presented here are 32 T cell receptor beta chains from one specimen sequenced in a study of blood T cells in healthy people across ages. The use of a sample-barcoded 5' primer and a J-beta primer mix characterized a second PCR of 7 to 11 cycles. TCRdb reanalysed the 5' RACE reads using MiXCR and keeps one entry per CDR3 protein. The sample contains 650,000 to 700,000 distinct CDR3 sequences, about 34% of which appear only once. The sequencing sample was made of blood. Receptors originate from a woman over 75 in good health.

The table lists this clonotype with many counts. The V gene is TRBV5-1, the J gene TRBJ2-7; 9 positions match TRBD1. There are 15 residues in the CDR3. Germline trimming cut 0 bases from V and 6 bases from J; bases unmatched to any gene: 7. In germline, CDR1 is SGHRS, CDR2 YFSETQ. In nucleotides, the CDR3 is TGCGCCAGCAGCTTGGATGTACAGGGGGCCAGCGAGCAGTACTTC. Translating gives CASSLDVQGASEQYF.

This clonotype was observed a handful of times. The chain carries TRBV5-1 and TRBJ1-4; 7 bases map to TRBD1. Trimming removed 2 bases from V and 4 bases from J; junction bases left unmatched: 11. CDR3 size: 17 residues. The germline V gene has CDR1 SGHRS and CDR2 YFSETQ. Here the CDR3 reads CASSFRDSVLSNEKLFF. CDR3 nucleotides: TGCGCCAGCAGCTTCCGGGACAGCGTACTTAGTAATGAAAAACTGTTTTTT.

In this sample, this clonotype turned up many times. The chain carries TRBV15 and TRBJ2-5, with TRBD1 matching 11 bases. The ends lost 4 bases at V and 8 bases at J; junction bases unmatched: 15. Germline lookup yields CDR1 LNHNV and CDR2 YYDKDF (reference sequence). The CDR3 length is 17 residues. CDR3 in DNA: TGTGCCACCAGCATACCCACCGGGACAGGGGGAATGGGTACCCAGTACTTC. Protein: CATSIPTGTGGMGTQYF.

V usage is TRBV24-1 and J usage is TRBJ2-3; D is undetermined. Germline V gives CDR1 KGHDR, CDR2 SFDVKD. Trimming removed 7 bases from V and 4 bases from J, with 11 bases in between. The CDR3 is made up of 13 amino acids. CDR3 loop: CATRPTGADTQYF. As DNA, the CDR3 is TGTGCCACCAGACCGACTGGGGCAGATACGCAGTATTTT.

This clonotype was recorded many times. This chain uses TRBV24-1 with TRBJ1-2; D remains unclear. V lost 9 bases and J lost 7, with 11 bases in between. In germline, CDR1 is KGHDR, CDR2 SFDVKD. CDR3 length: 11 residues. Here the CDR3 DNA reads TGTGCCACCGGAGGTGGAAGTGGCTACACCTTC. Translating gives CATGGGSGYTF.

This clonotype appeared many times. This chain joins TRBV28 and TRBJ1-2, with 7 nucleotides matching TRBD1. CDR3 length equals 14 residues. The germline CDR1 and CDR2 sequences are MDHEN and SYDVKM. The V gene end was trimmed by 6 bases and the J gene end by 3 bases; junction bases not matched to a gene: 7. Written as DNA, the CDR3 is TGTGCCAGCAGGGAAGGGGGCAGGGACTATGGCTACACCTTC. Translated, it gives CASREGGRDYGYTF.

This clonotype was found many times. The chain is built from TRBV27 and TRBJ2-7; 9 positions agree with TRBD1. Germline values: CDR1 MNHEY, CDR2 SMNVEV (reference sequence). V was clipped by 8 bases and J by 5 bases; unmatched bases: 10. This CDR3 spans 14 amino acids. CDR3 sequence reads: CASAPGQGIDEQYF. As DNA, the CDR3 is TGTGCCAGCGCGCCGGGACAGGGTATAGACGAGCAGTACTTC.

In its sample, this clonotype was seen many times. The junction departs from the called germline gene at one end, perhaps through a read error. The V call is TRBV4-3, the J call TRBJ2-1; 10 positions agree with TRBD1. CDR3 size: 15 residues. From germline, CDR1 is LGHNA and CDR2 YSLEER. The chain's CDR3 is CASSQGQGRANEQFF. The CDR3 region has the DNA TGCGCCAGCAGCCAGGGACAGGGGAGGGCCAATGAACAGTTCTTC.

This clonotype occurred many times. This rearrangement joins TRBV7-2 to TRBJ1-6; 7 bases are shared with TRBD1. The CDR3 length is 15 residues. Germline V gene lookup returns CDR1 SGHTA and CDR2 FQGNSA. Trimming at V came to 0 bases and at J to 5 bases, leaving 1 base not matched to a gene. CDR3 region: CASSLARGDNSPLHF. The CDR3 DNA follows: TGTGCCAGCAGCTTAGCCAGGGGGGATAATTCACCCCTCCACTTT.

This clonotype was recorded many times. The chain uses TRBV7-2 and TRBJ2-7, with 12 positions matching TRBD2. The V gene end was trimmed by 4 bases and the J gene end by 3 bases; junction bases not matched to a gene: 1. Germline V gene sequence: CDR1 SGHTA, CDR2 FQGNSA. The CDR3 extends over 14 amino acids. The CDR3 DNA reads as TGTGCCAGCAGCTCTAGCGGGGGGGGCTACGAGCAGTACTTC. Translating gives CASSSSGGGYEQYF.

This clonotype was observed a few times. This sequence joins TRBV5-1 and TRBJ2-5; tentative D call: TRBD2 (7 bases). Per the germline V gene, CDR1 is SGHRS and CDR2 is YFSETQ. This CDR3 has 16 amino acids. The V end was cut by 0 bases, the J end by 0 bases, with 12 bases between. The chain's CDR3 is CASSLVAGAYQETQYF. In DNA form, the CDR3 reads TGCGCCAGCAGCTTGGTGGCGGGGGCCTACCAAGAGACCCAGTACTTC.

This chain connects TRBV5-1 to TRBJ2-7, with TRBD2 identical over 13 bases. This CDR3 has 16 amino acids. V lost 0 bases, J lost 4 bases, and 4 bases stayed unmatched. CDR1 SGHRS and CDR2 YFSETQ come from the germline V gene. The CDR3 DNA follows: TGCGCCAGCAGCTTGGGGACTAGCGGGAGTAGGTACGAGCAGTACTTC. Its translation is CASSLGTSGSRYEQYF.

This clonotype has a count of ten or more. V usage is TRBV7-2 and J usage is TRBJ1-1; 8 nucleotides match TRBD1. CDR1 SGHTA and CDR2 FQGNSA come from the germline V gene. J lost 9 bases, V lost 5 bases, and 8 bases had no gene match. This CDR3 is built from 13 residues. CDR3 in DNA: TGTGCCAGCAGCCGGGACAGGCAATTTAAAGCTTTCTTT. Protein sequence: CASSRDRQFKAFF.

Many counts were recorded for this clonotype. CDR3 residues: CATAERYEQYF. In DNA form, the CDR3 reads TGTGCCACCGCGGAAAGGTACGAGCAGTACTTC. This chain links TRBV2 with TRBJ2-7; D gene uncertain. The CDR3 consists of 11 residues. V was trimmed by 10 bases and J by 4 bases, leaving 11 bases between them. CDR1 and CDR2 (germline): SNHLY, FYNNEI.

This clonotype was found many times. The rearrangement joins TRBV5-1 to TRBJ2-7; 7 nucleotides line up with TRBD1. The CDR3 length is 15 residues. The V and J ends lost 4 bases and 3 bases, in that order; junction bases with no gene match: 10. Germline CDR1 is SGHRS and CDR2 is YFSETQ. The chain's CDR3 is CASSLETGANYEQYF. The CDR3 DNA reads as TGCGCCAGCAGCCTCGAAACAGGGGCAAACTACGAGCAGTACTTC.

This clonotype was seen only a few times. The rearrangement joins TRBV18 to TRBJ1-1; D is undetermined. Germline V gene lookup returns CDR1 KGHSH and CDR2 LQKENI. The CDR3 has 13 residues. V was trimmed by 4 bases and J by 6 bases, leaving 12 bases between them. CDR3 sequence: CASSLPYPAEAFF. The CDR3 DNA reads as TGTGCCAGCTCACTCCCTTACCCAGCTGAAGCTTTCTTT.

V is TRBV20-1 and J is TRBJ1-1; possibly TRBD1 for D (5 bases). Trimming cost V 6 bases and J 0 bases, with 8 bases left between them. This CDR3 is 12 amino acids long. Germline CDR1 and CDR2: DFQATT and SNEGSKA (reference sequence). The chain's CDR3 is CSAGQMNTEAFF. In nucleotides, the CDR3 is TGCAGTGCGGGGCAGATGAACACTGAAGCTTTCTTT.

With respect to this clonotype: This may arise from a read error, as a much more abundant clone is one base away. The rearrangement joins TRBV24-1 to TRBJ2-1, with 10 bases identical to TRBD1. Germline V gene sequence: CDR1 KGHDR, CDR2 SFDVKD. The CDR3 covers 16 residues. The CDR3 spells CAARHSGTGAGNEQFF. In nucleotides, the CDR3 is TGTGCCGCCAGACACTCCGGGACAGGGGCGGGCAATGAGCAGTTCTTC.

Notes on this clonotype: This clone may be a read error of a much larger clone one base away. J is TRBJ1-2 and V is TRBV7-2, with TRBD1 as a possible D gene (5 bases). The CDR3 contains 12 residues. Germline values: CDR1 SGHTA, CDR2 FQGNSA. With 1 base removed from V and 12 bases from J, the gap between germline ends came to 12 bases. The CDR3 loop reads CASSLVGLGHTF. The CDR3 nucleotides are TGTGCCAGCAGCTTAGTGGGGCTCGGCCACACCTTC.

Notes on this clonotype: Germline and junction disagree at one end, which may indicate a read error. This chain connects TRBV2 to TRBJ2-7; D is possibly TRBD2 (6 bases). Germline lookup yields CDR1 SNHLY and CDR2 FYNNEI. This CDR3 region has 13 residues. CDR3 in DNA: TGTGCCAGTTTGGCGGGGAGGAGCTACAAGCAGTACTTC. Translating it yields CASLAGRSYKQYF.

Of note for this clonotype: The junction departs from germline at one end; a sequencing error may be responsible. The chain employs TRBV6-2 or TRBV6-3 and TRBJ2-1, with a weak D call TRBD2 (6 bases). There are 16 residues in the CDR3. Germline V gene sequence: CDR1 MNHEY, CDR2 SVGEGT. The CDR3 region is CASRGRDLLSDNEQFF. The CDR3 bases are TGTGCCAGCAGGGGCCGGGACTTGCTCTCCGACAATGAGCAGTTCTTC.

In nucleotides, the CDR3 is TGCAGTGCTAGAGATGGGAAGGGGTCGGCTAGAGATCAGCCCCAGCATTTT. This translates into CSARDGKGSARDQPQHF. V usage is TRBV20-1 and J usage is TRBJ1-5; a possible D gene is TRBD1 (5 bases). The germline gives CDR1 DFQATT, CDR2 SNEGSKA (reference sequence). Trimming cost V 0 bases and J 5 bases, with 20 bases left between them. The CDR3 extends over 17 amino acids.

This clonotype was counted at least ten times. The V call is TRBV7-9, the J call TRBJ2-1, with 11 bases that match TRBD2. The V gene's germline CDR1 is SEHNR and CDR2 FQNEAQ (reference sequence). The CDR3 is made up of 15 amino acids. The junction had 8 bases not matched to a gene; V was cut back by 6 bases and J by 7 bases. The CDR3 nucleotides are TGTGCCAGCAGTATTAGCGGGGGGGCCCCAAATGAGCAGTTCTTC. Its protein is CASSISGGAPNEQFF.

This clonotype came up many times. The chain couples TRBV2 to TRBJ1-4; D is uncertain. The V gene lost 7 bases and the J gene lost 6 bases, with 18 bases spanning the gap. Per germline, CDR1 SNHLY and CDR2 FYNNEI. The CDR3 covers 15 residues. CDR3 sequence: CASTDAATRDEKLFF. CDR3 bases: TGTGCCAGCACCGATGCAGCGACTCGCGATGAAAAACTGTTTTTT. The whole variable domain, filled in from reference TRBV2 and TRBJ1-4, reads EPEVTQTPSHQVTQMGQEVILRCVPISNHLYFYWYRQILGQKVEFLVSFYNNEISEKSEIFDDQFSVERPDGSNFTLKIRSTKLEDSAMYFCASTDAATRDEKLFFGSGTQLSVL.

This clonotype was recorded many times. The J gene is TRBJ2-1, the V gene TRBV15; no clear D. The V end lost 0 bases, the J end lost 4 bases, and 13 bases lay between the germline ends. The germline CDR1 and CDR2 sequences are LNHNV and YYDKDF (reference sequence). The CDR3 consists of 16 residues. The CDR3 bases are TGTGCCACCAGCAGAGATTACGGCGGCGGATACAATGAGCAGTTCTTC. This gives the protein CATSRDYGGGYNEQFF.

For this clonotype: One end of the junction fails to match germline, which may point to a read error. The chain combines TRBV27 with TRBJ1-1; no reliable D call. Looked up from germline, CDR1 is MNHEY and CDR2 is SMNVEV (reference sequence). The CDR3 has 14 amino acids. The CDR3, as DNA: TGTGCCAGCAGTTTATCATCGGGGAACGCTGAAGCTTTCTTT. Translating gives CASSLSSGNAEAFF.

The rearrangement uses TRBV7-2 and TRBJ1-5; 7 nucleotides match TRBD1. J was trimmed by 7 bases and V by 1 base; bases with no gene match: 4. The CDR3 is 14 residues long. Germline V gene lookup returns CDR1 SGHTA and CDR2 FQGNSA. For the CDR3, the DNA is TGTGCCAGCAGCTTAGATCCGGGACAGCAGCCCCAGCATTTT. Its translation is CASSLDPGQQPQHF.

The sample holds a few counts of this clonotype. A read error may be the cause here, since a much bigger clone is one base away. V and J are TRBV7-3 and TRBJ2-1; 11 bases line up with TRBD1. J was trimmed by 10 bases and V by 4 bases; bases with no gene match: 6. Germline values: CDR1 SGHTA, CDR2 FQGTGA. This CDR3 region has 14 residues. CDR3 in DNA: TGTGCCAGCAGCTGCTCGGACAGGGGGCAGGAGCAGTTCTTC. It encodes CASSCSDRGQEQFF.

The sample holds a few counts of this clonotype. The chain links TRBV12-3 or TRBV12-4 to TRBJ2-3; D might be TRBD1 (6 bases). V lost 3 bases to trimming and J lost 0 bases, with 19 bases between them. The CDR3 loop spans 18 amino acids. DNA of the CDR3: TGTGCCAGCAGTTTTGAACAGGGCTCTAAGGTCAGCACAGATACGCAGTATTTT. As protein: CASSFEQGSKVSTDTQYF.

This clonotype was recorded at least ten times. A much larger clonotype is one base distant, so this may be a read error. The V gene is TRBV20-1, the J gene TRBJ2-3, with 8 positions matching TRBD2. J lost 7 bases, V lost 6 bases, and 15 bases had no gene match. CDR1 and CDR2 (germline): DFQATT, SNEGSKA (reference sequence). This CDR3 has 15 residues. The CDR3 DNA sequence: TGCAGTGCGGCGGGGGCGCCCAGCGGGGGCAATACGCAGTATTTT. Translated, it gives CSAAGAPSGGNTQYF.

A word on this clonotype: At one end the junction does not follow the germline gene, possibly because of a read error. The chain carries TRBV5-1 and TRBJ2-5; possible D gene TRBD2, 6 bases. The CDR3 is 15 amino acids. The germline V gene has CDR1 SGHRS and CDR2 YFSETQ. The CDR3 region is CASSLGGTPQETRYF. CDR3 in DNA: TGCGCCAGCAGCTTGGGTGGGACTCCGCAAGAGACCCGGTACTTC.

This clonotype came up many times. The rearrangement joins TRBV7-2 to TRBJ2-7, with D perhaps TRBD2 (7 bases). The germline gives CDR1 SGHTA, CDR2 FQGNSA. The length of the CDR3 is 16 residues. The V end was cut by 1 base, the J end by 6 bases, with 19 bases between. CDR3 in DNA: TGTGCCAGCAGCTTAGAGCCACCAGGGGCGGGGGCCGAGCAGTACTTC. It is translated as CASSLEPPGAGAEQYF.